These T cell receptor beta chains were read from a single sample in a study of tumor and adjacent non-tumor tissue in lung cancer. One entry per CDR3 protein results from TCRdb running MiXCR on the multiplex PCR reads. The sample consists of 100,000 to 150,000 distinct CDR3 sequences, 66% of them appearing once. The specimen sequenced was lung tumor tissue. The receptors were gathered from a man younger than 40 with non-small cell lung cancer. Each CDR3 is given with its conserved first and last residue. Fields, in order: V gene, D gene, clone size, J gene, CDR3 protein, CDR3 DNA. D genes are given only for firm matches. Expanded clones are given a class, and other clones once, few, many or no size at all.

TRBV21-1	NA	NA	TRBJ1-2	CASSGQGFYGYTF	TGTGCCAGCAGTGGACAGGGATTCTATGGGTACACCTTC
TRBV12-3/TRBV12-4	NA	NA	TRBJ2-1	CASSSWFDNEQFF	TGTGCCAGCAGTTCCTGGTTTGATAATGAGCAGTTCTTC
TRBV12-3/TRBV12-4	NA	many	TRBJ2-7	CASSGFGEQYF	TGTGCCAGCAGTGGCTTTGGCGAGCAGTACTTC
TRBV10-3	TRBD2	NA	TRBJ2-7	CAISGGSGGGPSYEQYF	TGTGCCATCAGTGGCGGTAGCGGGGGCGGGCCTAGCTACGAGCAGTACTTC
TRBV4-1	NA	NA	TRBJ1-4	CASSQDGDGVDEKLFF	TGCGCCAGCAGCCAAGATGGGGACGGGGTCGATGAAAAACTGTTTTTT
TRBV11-2	TRBD1	NA	TRBJ2-7	CASSLDREDERYF	TGTGCCAGCAGCCTGGACAGGGAGGACGAGCGATACTTC
TRBV11-3	NA	many	TRBJ1-1	CASSLVGIRGRAAEAFF	TGTGCCAGCAGCTTAGTAGGTATTAGGGGCCGGGCCGCTGAAGCTTTCTTT
TRBV20-1	NA	NA	TRBJ2-3	CSASIAARTDTQYF	TGCAGTGCTAGCATAGCGGCACGCACGGATACGCAGTATTTT
TRBV5-1	NA	few	TRBJ2-2	CASSLARTGELFF	TGCGCCAGCAGCTTGGCTCGCACCGGGGAGCTGTTTTTT
TRBV20-1	NA	NA	TRBJ2-3	CSAGGDSRDTQYF	TGCAGTGCTGGAGGGGACAGCAGAGATACGCAGTATTTT
TRBV4-3	NA	NA	TRBJ1-1	CASSPIVRLPTEAFF	TGCGCCAGCAGCCCCATTGTACGGTTGCCCACTGAAGCTTTCTTC
TRBV20-1	TRBD1	NA	TRBJ1-5	CNASPDRAGRPQHF	TGCAATGCTAGCCCGGACAGGGCTGGTCGGCCCCAGCATTTT
TRBV7-3	NA	NA	TRBJ2-7	CASSYTSGYEQYF	TGTGCCAGCAGCTACACGTCAGGGTACGAGCAGTACTTC
TRBV4-1	TRBD2	NA	TRBJ2-3	CARSGGRESDTKYF	TGCGCCAGGAGCGGCGGGAGGGAATCAGATACGAAGTATTTT
TRBV20-1	NA	NA	TRBJ2-3	CSCLGIDTQYF	TGCAGCTGCTTGGGGATAGATACGCAGTATTTT
TRBV6-1	NA	few	TRBJ2-4	CASHLRGKGDIQYF	TGTGCCAGTCACCTCCGGGGGAAGGGGGACATTCAGTACTTC
TRBV6-1	NA	many	TRBJ2-7	CASTERDGAFYEQYF	TGTGCCAGCACCGAAAGGGACGGGGCATTCTACGAGCAGTACTTC
TRBV20-1	TRBD2	NA	TRBJ2-1	CSADSGGAYNKQFF	TGCAGTGCTGATAGCGGGGGGGCCTACAATAAGCAGTTCTTC
TRBV11-2	NA	NA	TRBJ1-1	CAISLASPLILNTEAFF	TGTGCCATCAGCTTAGCCTCTCCACTTATTCTGAACACTGAAGCTTTCTTT
TRBV11-3	NA	NA	TRBJ2-5	CAGSPPAVYQETQYF	TGTGCCGGCAGCCCCCCCGCGGTGTATCAAGAGACCCAGTACTTC
TRBV24-1	NA	many	TRBJ1-2	CATSDGTPRGYTF	TGTGCCACCAGTGATGGGACGCCTCGGGGCTACACCTTC
TRBV5-4	TRBD2	many	TRBJ2-1	CASTLGGGGSYNEQFF	TGTGCCAGCACCCTGGGGGGGGGTGGCTCCTACAATGAGCAGTTCTTC
TRBV10-3	NA	many	TRBJ1-5	CAISETGNRNQPQHF	TGTGCCATCAGTGAGACAGGGAATCGGAATCAGCCCCAGCATTTT
TRBV7-8	TRBD1	many	TRBJ1-5	CASSPQGNQPQHF	TGTGCCAGCAGCCCACAGGGGAATCAGCCCCAGCATTTT
TRBV11-3	NA	NA	TRBJ2-1	CASCLGLRLVLKNEQFF	TGTGCCAGCTGCTTAGGATTAAGACTGGTCCTGAAGAATGAGCAGTTCTTC
TRBV20-1	TRBD2	NA	TRBJ2-3	CSARPTRPLLAGGVDTQYF	TGCAGTGCTAGACCCACCAGACCCCTCCTAGCGGGGGGAGTGGATACGCAGTATTTT
TRBV28	NA	NA	TRBJ2-1	CVSSSRIAEKSSYNEQFF	TGTGTCAGCAGTTCCCGTATAGCGGAGAAGAGCTCCTACAATGAGCAGTTCTTC
TRBV10-3	NA	NA	TRBJ2-5	CAIRRQSRGRETQYF	TGTGCCATCAGGCGACAGAGTAGGGGTCGGGAGACCCAGTACTTC
TRBV6-2/TRBV6-3	NA	many	TRBJ1-1	CASTGGLEAFF	TGTGCCAGCACTGGGGGACTTGAAGCTTTCTTT
TRBV12-3/TRBV12-4	TRBD1	many	TRBJ2-5	CASSAHRGGVGETQYF	TGTGCCAGCAGTGCCCACAGGGGTGGTGTAGGAGAGACCCAGTACTTC
TRBV20-1	TRBD1	NA	TRBJ2-7	CSAPGTVHEQYF	TGCAGTGCCCCCGGGACAGTCCACGAGCAGTACTTC
TRBV11-2	NA	NA	TRBJ2-7	CASSSASGTRHYERYF	TGTGCCAGCAGCTCGGCGTCCGGGACACGGCACTACGAGCGGTACTTC
TRBV5-6	NA	NA	TRBJ2-3	CASSWGPAGRTDTQYF	TGTGCCAGCAGCTGGGGGCCCGCGGGCCGCACAGATACGCAGTATTTT
TRBV11-2	NA	few	TRBJ1-6	CASSLVIRREPLRF	TGTGCCAGCAGCTTGGTGATTAGACGGGAACCCCTCCGCTTT
TRBV29-1	TRBD2	NA	TRBJ2-1	CSAGGGFGKEQFF	TGCAGTGCCGGGGGGGGCTTTGGGAAAGAGCAGTTCTTC
TRBV12-3/TRBV12-4	NA	NA	TRBJ2-7	CASSSLDTYEQYF	TGTGCCAGCAGTTCCTTAGACACCTACGAGCAGTACTTC
TRBV6-5	TRBD1	many	TRBJ1-1	CASRRTGQNTEAFF	TGTGCCAGCAGGCGGACAGGGCAGAACACTGAAGCTTTCTTT